Included here is one T cell receptor beta chain sequence, with context. Cohorts were assigned according to the clinical history that participants reported. The V gene's germline CDR1 is KGHDR and CDR2 SFDVKD. CDR3 length equals 16 residues. V gave up 4 bases and J gave up 4 bases; unmatched junction bases: 9. This record belongs to a study of blood T cell repertoires in COVID-19. For the study at large: In each case, the material was cDNA or gDNA derived from T cells, B-cell-depleted T cells, or PBMCs.

Method: immunoSEQ multiplex PCR; TCRdb's copy keeps in-frame clones and lacks some. The sample lists some 210,000 clones, 81% seen once, with more than 8.5% in the top ten. The sequence came from a woman aged 45-59 years with acute COVID-19. Source material: PBMCs or T cells enriched from blood (not recorded which). The V gene is TRBV24-1, the J gene TRBJ2-3, with TRBD1 matching 8 bases. This CDR3 is CATSEPGQGFADTQYF. CDR3 DNA sequence: TGTGCCACCAGTGAACCCGGACAGGGATTCGCAGATACGCAGTATTTT.